The 22 T cell receptor beta chains below come from one sample, sequenced in a study of CD8+CD57+ T cells in acquired aplastic anemia (dated by TCRdb to the late 2010s). This sample was sequenced with an Illumina HiSeq 2000. Genomic DNA served as template for TCR beta VDJ combination and CDR3 sequence profiling. TCRdb ran its own pipeline on the public reads, namely fastp trimming at Q25 and MiXCR clone calling, and kept in-frame beta chains. Each CDR3 protein appears once, grouped with its most common genes and DNA. For this sample there are approximately 50,000 distinct CDR3 sequences; about 73% appear just once. The biggest ten clones account for around a third of the sample. Sequenced input: sorted CD4+, CD8+, or CD8+CD57+ T cells (not recorded which) from PBMCs. These receptors all stem from a human donor in good health, serving as a control.

The J gene is TRBJ2-1, the V gene TRBV7-8, with TRBD1 matching 11 bases. The CDR3 is 15 amino acids. Trimming at V came to 2 bases and at J to 6 bases, leaving 3 bases not matched to a gene. Germline values: CDR1 SGHVS, CDR2 FQNEAQ. The CDR3 coding sequence is TGTGCCAGCAGCTTATGGGACAGGGGGATCAATGAGCAGTTCTTC. It yields the protein CASSLWDRGINEQFF.

The chain is built from TRBV24-1 and TRBJ1-4; no definite D call. Trimming stripped 3 bases from V and 5 bases from J, with 9 bases between. Germline V gene data show CDR1 as KGHDR and CDR2 as SFDVKD. The CDR3 has 14 residues. The CDR3 sequence is CATSDGSSNEKLFF. The CDR3 region has the DNA TGTGCCACCAGTGATGGGTCGTCCAATGAAAAACTGTTTTTT.

The chain combines TRBV7-9 with TRBJ1-5, with D unclear. The CDR3 is 15 residues long. Germline V gives CDR1 SEHNR, CDR2 FQNEAQ (reference sequence). V shed 2 bases and J shed 3 bases, with 11 bases lying between them. CDR3 sequence: CASSLSWQNNQPQHF. As DNA, the CDR3 is TGTGCCAGCAGCTTATCCTGGCAGAACAATCAGCCCCAGCATTTT.

This rearrangement joins TRBV6-1 to TRBJ2-7; perhaps TRBD1 as D (6 bases). Trimming cost V 6 bases and J 2 bases, with 17 bases left between them. The CDR3 runs 15 residues. Germline V lookup: CDR1 MNHNS, CDR2 SASEGT. For the CDR3, the DNA is TGTGCCAGCAGCCGCGGACAGCGTCTCGCCTACGAGCAGTACTTC. Protein sequence: CASSRGQRLAYEQYF.

V and J are TRBV19 and TRBJ2-5, with a possible D match to TRBD1 (5 bases). The J call is in doubt because the DNA end fits TRBJ2-7 better. The CDR3 runs 13 residues. The germline CDR1 and CDR2 sequences are LNHDA and SQIVND (reference sequence). The CDR3: CASSIKGDYEQYF. Written as DNA, the CDR3 is TGTGCCAGTAGTATAAAAGGGGACTACGAGCAGTACTTC.

This clonotype was detected many times. The chain recombines TRBV15 with TRBJ2-5; D gene uncertain. In germline, CDR1 is LNHNV, CDR2 YYDKDF (reference sequence). The CDR3 covers 14 residues. Between the trimmed V and J ends, which lost 1 base and 2 bases, there was a span of 8 bases. CDR3 amino acids: CATSRGSEQETQYF. The CDR3 nucleotides are TGTGCCACCAGCAGAGGCAGCGAGCAAGAGACCCAGTACTTC. Based on the CDR3 plus reference TRBV15 and TRBJ2-5, the full variable domain is DAMVIQNPRYQVTQFGKPVTLSCSQTLNHNVMYWYQQKSSQAPKLLFHYYDKDFNNEADTPDNFQSRRPNTSFCFLDIRSPGLGDTAMYLCATSRGSEQETQYFGPGTRLLVL.

The genes are TRBV20-1 and TRBJ1-2; no clear D gene. V lost 6 bases, J lost 3 bases, and 11 bases lay in between. The CDR3 is made up of 12 amino acids. Per the germline V gene, CDR1 is DFQATT and CDR2 is SNEGSKA (reference sequence). The DNA for the CDR3 is TGCAGTGCACCCGGACGGGACTATGGCTACACCTTC. Protein product: CSAPGRDYGYTF.

This chain links TRBV20-1 with TRBJ1-2, with 7 bases identical to TRBD1. This CDR3 has 17 amino acids. Germline lookup yields CDR1 DFQATT and CDR2 SNEGSKA (reference sequence). V shed 3 bases and J 7 bases; nucleotides not matched to a gene: 20. The CDR3 nucleotides read TGCAGTGCTAGGGCGGACCGGGACAGCACGTGGGCAAGTGGCTACACCTTC. This encodes CSARADRDSTWASGYTF.

This clonotype appeared a single time. This CDR3 fails to terminate in the conserved phenylalanine or tryptophan, so it likely reflects a read error. The rearrangement uses TRBV7-9 and TRBJ2-5; the D gene is possibly TRBD2 (6 bases). The length of the CDR3 is 13 residues. Looked up from germline, CDR1 is SEHNR and CDR2 is FQNEAQ (reference sequence). Trimming shortened V by 3 bases and J by 5 bases, and 10 bases separated the two germline ends. DNA for the CDR3: TGTGCCAGCAGCTTGTCGGAGGGCGAGACCCAGTACCTC. Translating gives CASSLSEGETQYL.

In this sample, this clonotype turned up many times. The chain joins TRBV30 to TRBJ1-5; tentative D call: TRBD1 (6 bases). V lost 3 bases and J lost 3, with 9 bases in between. The CDR3 extends over 13 amino acids. The germline V gene has CDR1 GTSNPN and CDR2 SVGIG (reference sequence). The CDR3 nucleotides read TGTGCCTGGAGCGGACAGAACAATCAGCCCCAGCATTTT. Its translation is CAWSGQNNQPQHF.

The V call is TRBV15, the J call TRBJ2-7; a weak D match, TRBD2 (7 bases). Germline V gene sequence: CDR1 LNHNV, CDR2 YYDKDF (reference sequence). The CDR3 contains 15 residues. Trimming cost V 0 bases and J 6 bases, with 15 bases left between them. The CDR3 protein is CATSRDRGGGSEQYV. CDR3 DNA: TGTGCCACCAGCAGAGATCGAGGGGGGGGATCCGAGCAGTACGTC.

The chain carries TRBV29-1 and TRBJ2-7, with a tentative D call TRBD1 (5 bases). Trimming pared 7 bases from V and 3 bases from J, leaving 16 bases between. Germline CDR1 and CDR2: SQVTM and ANQGSEA. CDR3 length equals 13 residues. As DNA, the CDR3 is TGCAGCGCGGTAACAGACAGCGACTACGAGCAGTACTTC. As protein: CSAVTDSDYEQYF.

This clonotype is a singleton in its sample. V is TRBV9 and J is TRBJ2-1; D gene unclear. This CDR3 contains 14 residues. CDR1 and CDR2 from the germline V gene are SGDLS and YYNGEE. The V gene lost 0 bases and the J gene lost 6 bases, with 10 bases spanning the gap. In nucleotides, the CDR3 is TGTGCCAGCAGCGTAGGAAACTTGCTCAATGAGCAGTTCTTC. The encoded protein is CASSVGNLLNEQFF.

V is TRBV10-2 and J is TRBJ2-1; 15 nucleotides line up with TRBD2. The CDR3 is made up of 14 amino acids. The germline V gene encodes CDR1 WSHSY and CDR2 SAAADI. V trimming: 7 bases; J trimming: 7 bases; junction bases outside the gene matches: 2. This CDR3 reads CASTGLAGGNEQFF. In DNA form, the CDR3 reads TGCGCCAGCACTGGACTAGCGGGAGGGAATGAGCAGTTCTTC.

The chain employs TRBV10-3 and TRBJ1-1; no reliable D call. The germline V and J ends were trimmed by 11 bases and 0 bases, with 13 bases remaining between them. The CDR3 sequence is 13 residues long. Looked up from germline, CDR1 is ENHRY and CDR2 is SYGVKD. CDR3 sequence reads: CAASERVNTEAFF. The CDR3 bases are TGTGCCGCCTCAGAAAGAGTGAACACTGAAGCTTTCTTT.

The chain employs TRBV19 and TRBJ2-5, with D uncertain. Trimming left V 1 base short and J 2 bases short, with 8 bases between. The CDR3 runs 14 residues. Germline V lookup: CDR1 LNHDA, CDR2 SQIVND (reference sequence). CDR3 DNA sequence: TGTGCCAGTAGTATAGGTACCTCACAAGAGACCCAGTACTTC. It specifies CASSIGTSQETQYF.

The chain has TRBV11-3 and TRBJ1-2; unclear D gene. Germline V lookup: CDR1 SGHNT, CDR2 YENEEA. Trimming removed 5 bases at V and 7 bases at J, with 14 bases between. The CDR3 has 13 amino acids. The CDR3 DNA reads TGTGCCAGCAGCCAAGTTGATGGGCTTGGCTACACCTTC. Translated: CASSQVDGLGYTF.

The chain combines TRBV10-1 with TRBJ1-1; possible D gene TRBD1, 5 bases. Trimming stripped 10 bases from V and 5 bases from J, with 17 bases between. This CDR3 comprises 13 residues. CDR1 and CDR2 (germline): WNHNN, SYGVQD (reference sequence). CDR3 in amino acids: CATSQGEGTEAFF. CDR3 DNA sequence: TGCGCCACTAGCCAGGGCGAGGGGACTGAAGCTTTCTTT.

The chain employs TRBV15 and TRBJ2-7; TRBD2 matches at 8 bases. This CDR3 has 15 residues. Trimming removed 4 bases from V and 1 base from J; junction bases left unmatched: 6. The germline CDR1 and CDR2 sequences are LNHNV and YYDKDF (reference sequence). This CDR3 reads CATSNGGGPSYEQYF. Written as DNA, the CDR3 is TGTGCCACCAGCAACGGCGGGGGGCCTTCCTACGAGCAGTACTTC.

The chain couples TRBV7-9 to TRBJ2-1; D uncertain. The V end was cut by 1 base, the J end by 3 bases, with 1 base between. CDR1 is SEHNR and CDR2 is FQNEAQ in the germline V gene (reference sequence). This CDR3 has 12 residues. This CDR3 reads CASSLDYNEQFF. CDR3 in DNA: TGTGCCAGCAGCTTAGACTACAATGAGCAGTTCTTC.

In this sample, this clonotype is medium-sized (0.01 to 0.1%). The rearrangement uses TRBV5-1 and TRBJ2-7, with a tentative D call TRBD2 (5 bases). The V and J ends lost 1 base and 5 bases respectively, with 7 bases between them. The CDR3 contains 12 residues. Germline values: CDR1 SGHRS, CDR2 YFSETQ. CDR3: CASSLFGDEQYF. CDR3 DNA: TGCGCCAGCAGCTTGTTCGGGGACGAGCAGTACTTC.

This clonotype was counted only a few times. The rearrangement joins TRBV7-3 to TRBJ1-1; D not resolved. V was cut by 2 bases and J by 8 bases, with 6 bases left in between. The CDR3 loop spans 11 amino acids. Looked up from germline, CDR1 is SGHTA and CDR2 is FQGTGA. DNA for the CDR3: TGTGCCAGCAGCTTACAGATAGAAGCTTTCTTT. As protein: CASSLQIEAFF.